What follows are 16 T cell receptor beta chains derived from one specimen sequenced in a study of blood T cells in healthy people across ages. For the second PCR, which ran for about 6 to 11 cycles, a sample-barcoded 5' primer and a J-beta primer mix were used. One entry per CDR3 protein, called by TCRdb with MiXCR from the 5' RACE reads. The sample has 1.5 million to 2 million distinct CDR3 sequences, approximately 50% seen once; the top ten hold less than 2.5%. Sequenced input: blood. Receptor source: a woman aged 40-49 years in good health.

This clonotype showed up many times. The rearrangement uses TRBV7-2 and TRBJ1-4; 9 bases map to TRBD1. This CDR3 has 14 residues. Losses at the gene ends were 6 bases for V and 7 bases for J; bases not matched to a gene: 6. Per germline, CDR1 SGHTA and CDR2 FQGNSA. The CDR3 nucleotides are TGTGCCAGCAGTCGAGACAGGGGGAGTGAAAAACTGTTTTTT. Translated, it gives CASSRDRGSEKLFF.

The chain links TRBV6-2 or TRBV6-3 to TRBJ2-7; D could derive from TRBD1 or TRBD2 (5 bases each). V gave up 5 bases and J gave up 4 bases, with 15 bases separating them. CDR1 is MNHEY and CDR2 is SVGEGT in the germline V gene. There are 14 residues in the CDR3. As DNA, the CDR3 is TGTGCCAGCAGTAAGGGACGTGGTCTATACGAGCAGTACTTC. It yields the protein CASSKGRGLYEQYF.

This clonotype was found a few times. This chain uses TRBV20-1 with TRBJ2-5, with D possibly being TRBD1 (6 bases). Germline loops: CDR1 DFQATT, CDR2 SNEGSKA (reference sequence). CDR3 size: 13 residues. Trimming cost V 3 bases and J 6 bases, with 14 bases left between them. In DNA form, the CDR3 reads TGCAGTGCTAGTCAGGGGTCGGAAAAGACCCAGTACTTC. Protein: CSASQGSEKTQYF.

J is TRBJ2-5 and V is TRBV11-1; 7 bases line up with TRBD2. Germline lookup yields CDR1 SGHAT and CDR2 FQDESV (reference sequence). The trim removed 3 bases at V and 3 bases at J, leaving 7 bases unmatched. This CDR3 has 15 residues. This CDR3 reads CASSLNPSGEETQYF. Here the CDR3 DNA reads TGTGCCAGCAGCTTGAATCCTAGCGGTGAAGAGACCCAGTACTTC.

This clonotype was seen once. The CDR3 sequence: CASSSTRGAGSYNEQFF. The CDR3 DNA follows: TGTGCCAGCAGTTCAACCAGGGGGGCAGGGAGTTACAATGAGCAGTTCTTC. The chain carries TRBV27 and TRBJ2-1; D perhaps matches TRBD1 (7 bases). The germline V gene has CDR1 MNHEY and CDR2 SMNVEV (reference sequence). CDR3 length equals 17 residues. V lost 4 bases, J lost 4 bases, and 20 bases lay in between.

The genes are TRBV11-2 and TRBJ1-2; D gene unclear. V lost 5 bases, J lost 3 bases, and 10 bases lay in between. The germline V gene has CDR1 SGHAT and CDR2 FQNNGV. The CDR3 extends over 13 amino acids. This CDR3 reads CASSPRTHYGYTF. The CDR3 DNA follows: TGTGCCAGCAGCCCCAGGACCCACTATGGCTACACCTTC.

This clonotype turned up a few times. V and J are TRBV20-1 and TRBJ1-6; D gene unclear. Per germline, CDR1 DFQATT and CDR2 SNEGSKA (reference sequence). The CDR3 covers 12 residues. V shed 0 bases and J shed 11 bases, with 8 bases lying between them. The CDR3 DNA follows: TGCAGTGCTAGAGACCTAGGGACACCCCTCCACTTT. This translates into CSARDLGTPLHF.

The rearrangement links TRBV20-1 to TRBJ2-5; 8 bases fit TRBD1. V gave up 6 bases and J gave up 2 bases; unmatched junction bases: 5. CDR1 DFQATT and CDR2 SNEGSKA come from the germline V gene (reference sequence). The CDR3 runs to 13 residues. The CDR3 coding sequence is TGCAGTGCGGCCCGACAGGGGCAAGAGACCCAGTACTTC. It yields the protein CSAARQGQETQYF.

The V gene is TRBV7-9, the J gene TRBJ1-5, with D unresolved. This CDR3 has 15 residues. CDR1 SEHNR and CDR2 FQNEAQ come from the germline V gene (reference sequence). The V end lost 1 base, the J end lost 4 bases, and 11 bases lay between the germline ends. The CDR3 spells CASSLGSDVNQPQHF. Here the CDR3 DNA reads TGTGCCAGCAGCTTAGGGTCGGATGTTAATCAGCCCCAGCATTTT.

V and J are TRBV28 and TRBJ2-5; tentatively, D is TRBD1 (5 bases). The J call may be mistaken, given a closer DNA end match to TRBJ2-4. The CDR3 loop spans 16 amino acids. Looked up from germline, CDR1 is MDHEN and CDR2 is SYDVKM. This CDR3 is CASSSPTRRVENIQYF. In DNA form, the CDR3 reads TGTGCCAGCAGTTCTCCAACCCGCAGGGTGGAAAACATTCAGTACTTC.

V gene TRBV7-2 combines with J gene TRBJ2-3, with D unclear. Trimming took 1 base from V and 3 from J, leaving 11 bases between them. CDR1 SGHTA and CDR2 FQGNSA come from the germline V gene. The CDR3 covers 15 residues. The CDR3 DNA follows: TGTGCCAGCAGCTTAGGGGCTCAGCTAACAGATACGCAGTATTTT. It specifies CASSLGAQLTDTQYF.

This clonotype has more than one count but fewer than ten. The chain employs TRBV24-1 and TRBJ2-1; 9 bases align to TRBD2. CDR1 is KGHDR, CDR2 SFDVKD, per germline. V was pared by 5 bases and J by 4 bases, with 5 bases of the junction left unmatched. The CDR3 loop spans 15 amino acids. CDR3 nucleotide sequence: TGTGCCACCAGTGGGGAGCGGGGGGTATACAATGAGCAGTTCTTC. Translating it yields CATSGERGVYNEQFF.

This clonotype was picked up many times. The chain has TRBV27 and TRBJ2-7; D is unresolved. This CDR3 has 13 residues. CDR1 and CDR2 (germline): MNHEY, SMNVEV (reference sequence). The germline V and J ends were trimmed by 4 bases and 0 bases, with 7 bases remaining between them. DNA for the CDR3: TGTGCCAGCAGTTCTAGGAGCTCCTACGAGCAGTACTTC. As protein: CASSSRSSYEQYF.

This clonotype came up once. The CDR3 coding sequence is TGTGCCAGCAGTTATCAGGGACAGGGAAAGTATGGCTACACCTTC. It yields the protein CASSYQGQGKYGYTF. The chain combines TRBV6-5 with TRBJ1-2; 9 positions agree with TRBD1. The CDR3 loop spans 15 amino acids. Trimming took 3 bases from V and 5 from J; bases not matched to a gene: 7. The germline gives CDR1 MNHEY, CDR2 SVGAGI.

The chain recombines TRBV5-1 with TRBJ2-5; 8 nucleotides align to TRBD1. The J call may be faulty, since TRBJ2-7 better matches the DNA end. The CDR3 has 15 amino acids. From germline, CDR1 is SGHRS and CDR2 YFSETQ. The DNA of the CDR3 is TGCGCCAGCAGCTTGGGGGACAGGAAGCTCGACGAGCAGTACTTC. This translates into CASSLGDRKLDEQYF.

The J gene is TRBJ2-5, the V gene TRBV6-1, with D maybe TRBD2 (7 bases). Germline-derived CDR1 and CDR2 are MNHNS and SASEGT. The CDR3 length is 15 residues. Trimming pared 8 bases from V and 5 bases from J, leaving 21 bases between. The CDR3 DNA follows: TGTGCCAGCTATCGGACGGGGGGCGCATCGGAGACCCAGTACTTC. Translation: CASYRTGGASETQYF.